The sequence of this T cell receptor beta chain was determined in a study of T cells after yellow fever vaccination. Study details: Preparation of fractions with low cell numbers was performed using SMART-Seq v4 Ultra Low Input. Study-wide results and caveats: A limited proportion of clonotypes was detected within both the CD4 and CD8 compartments. Peak timing came faster in the weaker secondary response, day 5 versus 15.

The germline CDR1 and CDR2 sequences are SGHTA and FQGNSA. CDR3 length: 13 residues. Trimming at V came to 8 bases and at J to 5 bases, leaving 5 bases not matched to a gene. The authors made TCR cDNA by 5'RACE template switching, adding a universal primer site and UMIs. TCRdb re-derived calls from the 5' RACE reads in MiXCR, one entry per CDR3 protein. Of approximately 120,000 distinct CDR3 sequences listed, roughly 9% are singletons. Turning to this clonotype: The antigen is undetermined.

The receptor's source is a man aged 18 to 35 who received the YFV17D yellow fever vaccine. This specimen consisted of CD8+ T cells sorted from PBMCs, obtained on the day of the yellow fever booster vaccination. The chain employs TRBV7-2 and TRBJ2-5; the match to TRBD1 covers 10 bases. CDR3 coding DNA: TGTGCCAGCGGAGACAGGGGGCGGGAGACCCAGTACTTC. It yields the protein CASGDRGRETQYF.